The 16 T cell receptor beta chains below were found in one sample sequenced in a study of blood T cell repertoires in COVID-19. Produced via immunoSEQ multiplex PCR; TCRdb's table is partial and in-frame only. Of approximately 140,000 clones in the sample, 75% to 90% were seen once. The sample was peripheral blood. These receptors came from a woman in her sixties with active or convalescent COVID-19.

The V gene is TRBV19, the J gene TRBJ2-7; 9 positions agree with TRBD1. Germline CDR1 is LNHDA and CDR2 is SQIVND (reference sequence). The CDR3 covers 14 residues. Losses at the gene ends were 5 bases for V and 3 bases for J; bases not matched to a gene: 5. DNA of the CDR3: TGTGCCAGTAGTGGATCGACAGGGGGCTACGAGCAGTACTTC. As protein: CASSGSTGGYEQYF.

CDR3 sequence reads: CASSSNRDRGYNEQFF. CDR3 sequence (DNA): TGTGCCAGCAGCTCCAACCGGGACAGAGGCTACAATGAGCAGTTCTTC. The chain recombines TRBV11-2 with TRBJ2-1, with TRBD1 matching 7 bases. There are 16 residues in the CDR3. Per the germline V gene, CDR1 is SGHAT and CDR2 is FQNNGV. The V gene end was trimmed by 4 bases and the J gene end by 3 bases; junction bases not matched to a gene: 9.

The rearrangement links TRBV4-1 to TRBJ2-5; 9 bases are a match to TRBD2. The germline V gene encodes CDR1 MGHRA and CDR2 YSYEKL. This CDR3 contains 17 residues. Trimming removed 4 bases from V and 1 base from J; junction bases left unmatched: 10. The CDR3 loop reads CASSLRTISGGQETQYF. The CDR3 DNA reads TGCGCCAGCAGCCTAAGAACTATTAGCGGGGGCCAAGAGACCCAGTACTTC.

The CDR3 sequence is CASSFRTGEKKLFF. The CDR3 DNA reads as TGTGCCAGCAGTTTCAGGACAGGGGAGAAAAAACTGTTTTTT. The chain joins TRBV6-2 or TRBV6-3 to TRBJ1-4; TRBD1 agrees at 9 bases. The CDR3 spans 14 residues. With 4 bases clipped from V and 9 bases from J, the junction kept 6 bases outside the gene matches. CDR1 and CDR2 (germline): MNHEY, SVGEGT.

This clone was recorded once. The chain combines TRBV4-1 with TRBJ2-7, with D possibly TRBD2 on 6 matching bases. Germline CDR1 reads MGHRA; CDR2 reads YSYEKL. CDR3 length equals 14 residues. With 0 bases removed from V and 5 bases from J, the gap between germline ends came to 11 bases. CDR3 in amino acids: CASSQELARHEQYF. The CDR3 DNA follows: TGCGCCAGCAGCCAAGAGCTAGCGCGCCACGAGCAGTACTTC.

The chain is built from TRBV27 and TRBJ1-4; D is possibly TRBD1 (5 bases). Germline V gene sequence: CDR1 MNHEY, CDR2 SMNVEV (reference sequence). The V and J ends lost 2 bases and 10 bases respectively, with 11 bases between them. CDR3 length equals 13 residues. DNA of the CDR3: TGTGCCAGCAGTTTAGGGGGGGTCGGAAAACTGTTTTTT. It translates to CASSLGGVGKLFF.

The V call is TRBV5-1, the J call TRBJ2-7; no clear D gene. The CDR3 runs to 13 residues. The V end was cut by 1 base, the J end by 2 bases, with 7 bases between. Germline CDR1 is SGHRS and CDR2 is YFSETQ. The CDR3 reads CASSLSSAYEQYF. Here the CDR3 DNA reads TGCGCCAGCAGCTTGTCCAGCGCCTACGAGCAGTACTTC.

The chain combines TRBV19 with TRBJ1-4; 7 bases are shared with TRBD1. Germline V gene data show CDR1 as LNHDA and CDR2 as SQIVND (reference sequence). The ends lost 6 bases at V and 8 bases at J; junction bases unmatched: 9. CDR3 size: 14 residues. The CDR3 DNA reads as TGTGCCAGTAGCAGCCAGGGGGGCGGAGAAAAACTGTTTTTT. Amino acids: CASSSQGGGEKLFF.

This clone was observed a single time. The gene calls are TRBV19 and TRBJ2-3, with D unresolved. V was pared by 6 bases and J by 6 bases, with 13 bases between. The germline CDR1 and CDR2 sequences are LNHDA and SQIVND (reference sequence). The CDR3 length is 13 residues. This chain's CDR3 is CASSQQSTDTQYF. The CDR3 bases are TGTGCCAGTAGCCAACAGAGTACCGATACGCAGTATTTT.

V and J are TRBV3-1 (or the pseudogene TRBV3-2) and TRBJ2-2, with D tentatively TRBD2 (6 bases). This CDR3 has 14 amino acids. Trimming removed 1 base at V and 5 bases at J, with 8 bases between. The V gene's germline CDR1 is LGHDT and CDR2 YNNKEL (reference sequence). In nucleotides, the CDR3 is TGTGCCAGCAGCCAAGGACTAGTGACCGGGGAGCTGTTTTTT. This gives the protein CASSQGLVTGELFF.

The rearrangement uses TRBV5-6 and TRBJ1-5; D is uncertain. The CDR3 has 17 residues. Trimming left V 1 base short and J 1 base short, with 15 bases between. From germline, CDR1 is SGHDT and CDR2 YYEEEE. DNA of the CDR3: TGTGCCAGCAGCTTGTTTGGCAGAGGCGCGAGCAATCAGCCCCAGCATTTT. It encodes CASSLFGRGASNQPQHF.

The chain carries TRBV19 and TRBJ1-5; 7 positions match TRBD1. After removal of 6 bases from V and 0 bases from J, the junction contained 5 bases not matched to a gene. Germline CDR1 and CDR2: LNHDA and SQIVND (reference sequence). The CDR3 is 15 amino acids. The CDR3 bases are TGTGCCAGTAGCAGGGACAGAAGTAGCAATCAGCCCCAGCATTTT. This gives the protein CASSRDRSSNQPQHF. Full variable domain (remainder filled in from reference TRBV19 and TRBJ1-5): DGGITQSPKYLFRKEGQNVTLSCEQNLNHDAMYWYRQDPGQGLRLIYYSQIVNDFQKGDIAEGYSVSREKKESFPLTVTSAQKNPTAFYLCASSRDRSSNQPQHFGDGTRLSIL.

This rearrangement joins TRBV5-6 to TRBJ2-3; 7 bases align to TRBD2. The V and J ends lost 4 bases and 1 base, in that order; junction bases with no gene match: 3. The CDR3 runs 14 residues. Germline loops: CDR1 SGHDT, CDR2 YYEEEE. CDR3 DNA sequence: TGTGCCAGCAGCCTGAGCGGGGGCACAGATACGCAGTATTTT. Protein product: CASSLSGGTDTQYF.

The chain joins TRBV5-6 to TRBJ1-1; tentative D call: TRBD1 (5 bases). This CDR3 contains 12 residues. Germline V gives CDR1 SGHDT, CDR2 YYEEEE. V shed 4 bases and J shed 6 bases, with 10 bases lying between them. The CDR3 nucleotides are TGTGCCAGCAGCAGTCAGGGTCCTGAAGCTTTCTTT. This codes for CASSSQGPEAFF.

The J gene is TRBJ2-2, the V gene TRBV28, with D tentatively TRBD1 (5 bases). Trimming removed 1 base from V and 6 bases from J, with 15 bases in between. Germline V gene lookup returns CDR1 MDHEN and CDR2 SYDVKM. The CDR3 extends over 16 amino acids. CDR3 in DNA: TGTGCCAGCAGTTTATTAGGGGTGAATCTCGCCGGGGAGCTGTTTTTT. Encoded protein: CASSLLGVNLAGELFF.

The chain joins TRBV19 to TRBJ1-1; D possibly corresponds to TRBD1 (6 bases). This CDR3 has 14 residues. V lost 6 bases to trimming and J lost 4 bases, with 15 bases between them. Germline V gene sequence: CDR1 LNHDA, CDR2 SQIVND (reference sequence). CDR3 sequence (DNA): TGTGCCAGTAGCCGACCAGGACAGACCACTGAAGCTTTCTTT. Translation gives CASSRPGQTTEAFF.